These 25 T cell receptor beta chains came from one sample sequenced in a study of T cell responses to AZD1222 COVID-19 vaccine. Measured with immunoSEQ multiplex PCR; TCRdb has only the in-frame clones, and not every one. Altogether 90,000 to 150,000 clones are present, around nine tenths being singletons, with the ten largest covering around 12%. The sample was peripheral blood, taken on day 0 of AZD1222 vaccination. The receptors derive from an adult in good health.

This rearrangement joins TRBV6-1 to TRBJ1-1, with D hard to call. Germline loops: CDR1 MNHNS, CDR2 SASEGT. The V end lost 2 bases, the J end lost 1 base, and 11 bases lay between the germline ends. CDR3 length: 15 residues. CDR3 sequence reads: CASSERRGGNTEAFF. In DNA form, the CDR3 reads TGTGCCAGCAGTGAAAGACGTGGTGGGAACACTGAAGCTTTCTTT.

The chain carries TRBV21-1 and TRBJ1-3; the D segment call TRBD1 is taken from the table without a DNA check. TRBV21-1 is described as a pseudogene. The length of the CDR3 is 15 residues. In DNA, the CDR3 is TGTGCCAGCAGGGAAACAGGGGGAGTAGGAAACACCATATATTTT. Protein sequence: CASRETGGVGNTIYF.

V and J are TRBV7-9 and TRBJ2-3; unclear D gene. CDR3 length: 15 residues. Germline loops: CDR1 SEHNR, CDR2 FQNEAQ (reference sequence). V was trimmed by 1 base and J by 1 base, leaving 9 bases between them. This CDR3 reads CASSLGPIGTDTQYF. As DNA, the CDR3 is TGTGCCAGCAGCTTAGGGCCGATTGGCACAGATACGCAGTATTTT.

V is TRBV3-1 (or the pseudogene TRBV3-2) and J is TRBJ2-1; tentatively, D is TRBD2 (6 bases). The CDR3 spans 15 residues. Germline loops: CDR1 LGHDT, CDR2 YNNKEL (reference sequence). V was cut by 0 bases and J by 7 bases, with 13 bases left in between. CDR3 amino acids: CASSQEREMWNEQFF. The CDR3 DNA follows: TGTGCCAGCAGCCAAGAACGGGAGATGTGGAATGAGCAGTTCTTC.

The chain couples TRBV28 to TRBJ1-1; no reliable D call. The CDR3 spans 15 residues. Germline V gives CDR1 MDHEN, CDR2 SYDVKM. Trimming shortened V by 6 bases and J by 11 bases, and 25 bases separated the two germline ends. This CDR3 is CASRTRTARASVAFF. The CDR3 DNA follows: TGTGCCAGCAGGACCAGGACGGCTAGGGCCTCTGTGGCTTTCTTT. The full variable domain, with the rest looked up from reference TRBV28 and TRBJ1-1, is DVKVTQSSRYLVKRTGEKVFLECVQDMDHENMFWYRQDPGLGLRLIYFSYDVKMKEKGDIPEGYSVSREKKERFSLILESASTNQTSMYLCASRTRTARASVAFFGQGTRLTVV.

The chain recombines TRBV5-6 with TRBJ1-4; perhaps TRBD1 as D (6 bases). V lost 3 bases, J lost 7 bases, and 16 bases lay in between. CDR1 and CDR2 from the germline V gene are SGHDT and YYEEEE. This CDR3 has 15 residues. For the CDR3, the DNA is TGTGCCAGCAGCTGGAGTAGGGGGAAAGGTGAAAAACTGTTTTTT. This translates into CASSWSRGKGEKLFF.

V usage is TRBV6-2 or TRBV6-3 and J usage is TRBJ2-1, with D unresolved. The V end was cut by 2 bases, the J end by 4 bases, with 12 bases between. Per the germline V gene, CDR1 is MNHEY and CDR2 is SVGEGT. The CDR3 runs to 15 residues. CDR3 residues: CASSYRKGLYNEQFF. In DNA form, the CDR3 reads TGTGCCAGCAGTTACAGGAAGGGCCTTTACAATGAGCAGTTCTTC.

The chain combines TRBV5-6 with TRBJ1-3; D remains unclear. V was cut by 2 bases and J by 0 bases, with 12 bases left in between. Looked up from germline, CDR1 is SGHDT and CDR2 is YYEEEE. The CDR3 length is 16 residues. This CDR3 is CASSLDLGGSGNTIYF. Here the CDR3 DNA reads TGTGCCAGCAGCTTAGATTTGGGTGGCTCTGGAAACACCATATATTTT.

The J gene is TRBJ1-1, the V gene TRBV19, with 7 bases that match TRBD1. This CDR3 has 16 residues. Germline V gene sequence: CDR1 LNHDA, CDR2 SQIVND (reference sequence). Losses at the gene ends were 9 bases for V and 1 base for J; bases not matched to a gene: 14. The CDR3 is CASLSWATGENTEAFF. CDR3 sequence (DNA): TGTGCCAGCCTCTCGTGGGCCACAGGGGAGAACACTGAAGCTTTCTTT. The full variable domain, its missing parts supplied by reference TRBV19 and TRBJ1-1, is DGGITQSPKYLFRKEGQNVTLSCEQNLNHDAMYWYRQDPGQGLRLIYYSQIVNDFQKGDIAEGYSVSREKKESFPLTVTSAQKNPTAFYLCASLSWATGENTEAFFGQGTRLTVV.

The chain carries TRBV5-1 and TRBJ2-1; tentatively, D is TRBD2 (6 bases). V lost 5 bases and J 0 bases, leaving 18 bases between the germline ends. This CDR3 has 17 residues. Germline V gives CDR1 SGHRS, CDR2 YFSETQ. The CDR3 sequence is CASRKSGSTSSYNEQFF. The CDR3 DNA follows: TGCGCCAGCAGAAAGAGCGGGTCTACGAGCTCCTACAATGAGCAGTTCTTC.

V usage is TRBV21-1 and J usage is TRBJ2-1; the listed D gene, TRBD2, was not tested against the DNA. TRBV21-1 is shown as a pseudogene. The CDR3 is made up of 16 amino acids. The CDR3, as DNA: TGTGCCAGCAGCAAACAAAGTGAGGGCCCCCCAGGTGAACAGTTCTTC. It yields the protein CASSKQSEGPPGEQFF.

On this clone: One junction end disagrees with the germline gene, perhaps due to a read error. Other nucleotide sequences in the sample specify the same CDR3. The V call is TRBV28, the J call TRBJ1-2; D gene unclear. CDR1 and CDR2 from the germline V gene are MDHEN and SYDVKM. The CDR3 has 15 amino acids. CDR3 in amino acids: CASSPRIFLWYGYTF. The DNA for the CDR3 is TGCGCCAGCAGTCCGCGGATTTTCCTCTGGTATGGCTACACCTTC.

The CDR3 loop reads CASRERQGAGEQFF. CDR3 DNA: TGTGCCAGCAGAGAACGCCAGGGGGCGGGTGAGCAGTTCTTC. V is TRBV7-3 and J is TRBJ2-1; 8 positions agree with TRBD1. V trimming: 6 bases; J trimming: 9 bases; junction bases outside the gene matches: 10. There are 14 residues in the CDR3. Germline-derived CDR1 and CDR2 are SGHTA and FQGTGA.

The chain combines TRBV19 with TRBJ1-3; tentatively, D is TRBD1 (6 bases). CDR3 length: 15 residues. Deletions cut 8 bases from V and 0 bases from J, with 14 bases between. CDR1 LNHDA and CDR2 SQIVND come from the germline V gene (reference sequence). This CDR3 reads CASRPGQFSGNTIYF. CDR3 DNA: TGTGCCAGTCGGCCCGGACAGTTCTCTGGAAACACCATATATTTT.

The CDR3 region is CASSVWENTDTQYF. The DNA for the CDR3 is TGTGCCAGCAGCGTTTGGGAGAACACAGATACGCAGTATTTT. V is TRBV9 and J is TRBJ2-3, with D perhaps matching TRBD2 (5 bases). Germline-derived CDR1 and CDR2 are SGDLS and YYNGEE. V was clipped by 2 bases and J by 2 bases, with 9 bases between them. The CDR3 runs to 14 residues.

This chain uses TRBV5-6 with TRBJ1-4; maybe TRBD1 (6 bases). V lost 4 bases, J lost 4 bases, and 17 bases lay in between. CDR1 is SGHDT, CDR2 YYEEEE, per germline. The CDR3 runs to 16 residues. The CDR3 loop is CASSVLGAGDNEKLFF. Here the CDR3 DNA reads TGTGCCAGCAGCGTTTTAGGGGCAGGGGATAATGAAAAACTGTTTTTT.

The J gene is TRBJ2-1, the V gene TRBV30; TRBD2 might be the D (6 bases). The CDR3 contains 14 residues. The V gene lost 5 bases and the J gene lost 2 bases, with 13 bases spanning the gap. Germline-derived CDR1 and CDR2 are GTSNPN and SVGIG (reference sequence). CDR3 in DNA: TGTGCCTGGTCCCGGGAGATCGCCTACAATGAGCAGTTCTTC. This gives the protein CAWSREIAYNEQFF.

The chain joins TRBV28 to TRBJ2-7; the match to TRBD2 covers 8 bases. Germline V CDR1 and CDR2: MDHEN, SYDVKM. Trimming removed 7 bases from V and 1 base from J; junction bases left unmatched: 12. The CDR3 has 16 residues. The CDR3 is CASTPTPGTRSYEQYF. CDR3 nucleotides: TGTGCCAGCACCCCTACCCCCGGGACTAGGTCCTACGAGCAGTACTTC. The entire variable domain, with the rest obtained from reference TRBV28 and TRBJ2-7, is as follows: DVKVTQSSRYLVKRTGEKVFLECVQDMDHENMFWYRQDPGLGLRLIYFSYDVKMKEKGDIPEGYSVSREKKERFSLILESASTNQTSMYLCASTPTPGTRSYEQYFGPGTRLTVT.

This clone occurred a few times. The genes are TRBV5-4 and TRBJ2-3, with TRBD1 matching over 7 bases. V lost 4 bases, J lost 1 base, and 3 bases stayed unmatched. The CDR3 loop spans 14 amino acids. Germline V CDR1 and CDR2: SGHNT, YYREEE (reference sequence). The CDR3 loop reads CASSRGQGTDTQYF. The CDR3 region has the DNA TGTGCCAGCAGCCGCGGACAGGGCACAGATACGCAGTATTTT.

The rearrangement joins TRBV18 to TRBJ2-7; 7 bases agree with TRBD2. V was pared by 2 bases and J by 7 bases, with 14 bases of the junction left unmatched. The CDR3 length is 16 residues. CDR1 and CDR2 (germline): KGHSH, LQKENI. The CDR3 loop is CASSPSSGHFLGEQYF. Written as DNA, the CDR3 is TGTGCCAGCTCACCATCTAGCGGACACTTCTTGGGTGAGCAGTACTTC.

This chain connects TRBV19 to TRBJ2-2, with 10 bases aligning to TRBD2. Looked up from germline, CDR1 is LNHDA and CDR2 is SQIVND (reference sequence). J gave up 7 bases and V 1 base, and 9 bases lay outside the gene matches. There are 17 residues in the CDR3. CDR3 region: CASSIVSGGTTIGELFF. In DNA, the CDR3 is TGTGCCAGTAGTATAGTTAGCGGGGGGACCACAATCGGGGAGCTGTTTTTT.

The V call is TRBV5-4, the J call TRBJ2-2; D is perhaps TRBD1 (5 bases). This CDR3 region has 15 residues. V was cut by 2 bases and J by 6 bases, with 14 bases left in between. Germline CDR1 and CDR2: SGHNT and YYREEE (reference sequence). CDR3 in amino acids: CASSFAGMPSGELFF. The CDR3 DNA follows: TGTGCCAGCAGCTTTGCAGGGATGCCATCCGGGGAGCTGTTTTTT.

The genes are TRBV3-1 (or the pseudogene TRBV3-2) and TRBJ2-7, with TRBD1 identical over 7 bases. CDR3 length: 11 residues. V lost 7 bases and J lost 6; bases outside the gene matches: 3. In germline, CDR1 is LGHDT, CDR2 YNNKEL (reference sequence). CDR3 region: CASKGTAEQYF. In DNA, the CDR3 is TGTGCCAGCAAAGGGACAGCCGAGCAGTACTTC.

This chain connects TRBV28 to TRBJ1-6, with 8 positions matching TRBD1. The CDR3 is 15 residues long. The germline gives CDR1 MDHEN, CDR2 SYDVKM. V shed 5 bases, J shed 5 bases, and the junction held 5 bases outside the gene matches. CDR3 nucleotides: TGTGCCAGCAGTATCCGGACAGGGAATAATTCACCCCTCCACTTT. The encoded protein is CASSIRTGNNSPLHF.

V and J are TRBV30 and TRBJ2-3; weak D call: TRBD2 (6 bases). The ends were cut back, 2 bases at V and 10 bases at J, with 22 bases in the middle. The CDR3 spans 15 residues. Germline V CDR1 and CDR2: GTSNPN, SVGIG (reference sequence). The CDR3 DNA follows: TGTGCCTGGAGTTTCCCGACTAGAAAGGAGGGCGCGCAGTATTTT. Amino acids: CAWSFPTRKEGAQYF. The full variable domain, completed using reference TRBV30 and TRBJ2-3, is SQTIHQWPATLVQPVGSPLSLECTVEGTSNPNLYWYRQAAGRGLQLLFYSVGIGQISSEVPQNLSASRPQDRQFILSSKKLLLSDSGFYLCAWSFPTRKEGAQYFGPGTRLTVL.